The next 15 T cell receptor beta chains were all read from a single sample in a study of cytomegalovirus exposure and HLA in healthy donors. Use of 60 Vbeta and 13 Jbeta primers characterized the PCR. The data were produced by immunoSEQ multiplex PCR, yet TCRdb's version contains in-frame clones alone and is incomplete. The sample includes approximately 150,000 clones, around four fifths of them seen just once. Sequencing was performed on PBMCs. These receptors were obtained from a male donor in good health and CMV-seropositive.

CDR3 nucleotide sequence: TGTGCCAGCAGCTTACAGGGGGCCCACGAGCAGTACTTC. Protein sequence: CASSLQGAHEQYF. The chain joins TRBV11-1 to TRBJ2-7; 8 bases map to TRBD1. Germline V lookup: CDR1 SGHAT, CDR2 FQDESV (reference sequence). V lost 2 bases and J lost 5; bases outside the gene matches: 2. This CDR3 has 13 residues. Together with reference TRBV11-1 and TRBJ2-7, the CDR3 gives the full variable domain: EAEVAQSPRYKITEKSQAVAFWCDPISGHATLYWYRQILGQGPELLVQFQDESVVDDSQLPKDRFSAERLKGVDSTLKIQPAELGDSAMYLCASSLQGAHEQYFGPGTRLTVT.

In this sample, this clone turned up a few times. V usage is TRBV7-9 and J usage is TRBJ2-5, with 9 bases aligning to TRBD2. Germline-derived CDR1 and CDR2 are SEHNR and FQNEAQ (reference sequence). V was clipped by 6 bases and J by 7 bases; unmatched bases: 6. The CDR3 runs to 13 residues. Here the CDR3 reads CASSRTSEGTQYF. In DNA, the CDR3 is TGTGCCAGCAGTCGGACTAGCGAAGGGACCCAGTACTTC.

The rearrangement uses TRBV6-5 and TRBJ2-7, with unresolved D. This CDR3 spans 14 amino acids. The V and J ends lost 0 bases and 1 base respectively, with 7 bases between them. The V gene's germline CDR1 is MNHEY and CDR2 SVGAGI. The CDR3 loop reads CASSYSRSSYEQYF. The CDR3 nucleotides read TGTGCCAGCAGTTACTCTCGCAGTTCCTACGAGCAGTACTTC.

This rearrangement joins TRBV13 to TRBJ2-7; 11 positions agree with TRBD2. The V gene end was trimmed by 3 bases and the J gene end by 3 bases; junction bases not matched to a gene: 4. Germline V gene lookup returns CDR1 PRHDT and CDR2 FYEKMQ (reference sequence). This CDR3 spans 15 amino acids. The CDR3 region is CASSFGLAGGYEQYF. Written as DNA, the CDR3 is TGTGCCAGCAGCTTTGGTCTAGCGGGGGGCTACGAGCAGTACTTC. The full variable domain, its missing parts supplied by reference TRBV13 and TRBJ2-7, is AAGVIQSPRHLIKEKRETATLKCYPIPRHDTVYWYQQGPGQDPQFLISFYEKMQSDKGSIPDRFSAQQFSDYHSELNMSSLELGDSALYFCASSFGLAGGYEQYFGPGTRLTVT.

This chain joins TRBV2 and TRBJ2-4, with D maybe TRBD2 (5 bases). The CDR3 totals 13 residues. In germline, CDR1 is SNHLY, CDR2 FYNNEI. The V gene lost 4 bases and the J gene lost 10 bases, with 14 bases spanning the gap. Written as DNA, the CDR3 is TGTGCCAGCAGTGGAGCTTCCAGAGGGATTCAGTACTTC. It encodes CASSGASRGIQYF.

In this sample, this clone turned up a few times. The chain links TRBV5-6 to TRBJ2-3; TRBD2 aligns across 8 bases. V dropped 5 bases and J dropped 11; count of bases not matched to a gene: 4. Germline V gene sequence: CDR1 SGHDT, CDR2 YYEEEE. The CDR3 consists of 11 residues. The chain's CDR3 is CASRTGLEQYF. CDR3 sequence (DNA): TGTGCCAGCAGGACGGGACTAGAGCAGTATTTT.

This rearrangement joins TRBV10-3 to TRBJ1-3, with D possibly being TRBD1 (6 bases). Germline CDR1 ENHRY, CDR2 SYGVKD. Deletions cut 3 bases from V and 3 bases from J, with 18 bases between. The CDR3 has 17 amino acids. The CDR3 region has the DNA TGTGCCATCAGTGAAGGTGCGGGGGCTCAGAGTGGAAACACCATATATTTT. Its protein is CAISEGAGAQSGNTIYF.

There are a few counts of this clone. Here the CDR3 omits its conserved ending phenylalanine or tryptophan, so a read error is the likely source. No DNA is shown, since the ends of the CDR3 on it are uncertain; the CDR3 is the one TCRdb lists. The chain carries TRBV6-5 and TRBJ1-6; TRBD1, the table's D call, lacks a check against the DNA. The CDR3 spans 8 amino acids, including both terminal residues. Germline values: CDR1 MNHEY, CDR2 SVGAGI. Here the CDR3 reads CASSYQTG.

The V and J genes are TRBV12-2 and TRBJ2-2; the table calls TRBD2, which could not be checked here. TRBV12-2 is tagged as a pseudogene. CDR3 size: 18 residues. The DNA of the CDR3 is TGTGCAAGTCGCTTAGCGTCACGGGGGGGCCTGGGAACCGGGGAGCTGTTTTTT. Translating gives CASRLASRGGLGTGELFF.

In regard to this clone: One end of the junction varies from germline; a read error may be responsible. The chain couples TRBV19 to TRBJ1-5; D is possibly TRBD1 (5 bases). The germline V gene encodes CDR1 LNHDA and CDR2 SQIVND (reference sequence). The CDR3 totals 15 residues. CDR3 sequence (DNA): TGTGCCAGTAGCGTCGGGGGACCCGTAGATCAACCCCAGCATTTT. It yields the protein CASSVGGPVDQPQHF.

V and J are TRBV19 and TRBJ2-5; 7 nucleotides agree with TRBD1. CDR3 length: 15 residues. In germline, CDR1 is LNHDA, CDR2 SQIVND (reference sequence). V lost 3 bases, J lost 1 base, and 5 bases stayed unmatched. CDR3 nucleotides: TGTGCCAGTAGTATGTTCAGGGGGAGCCAAGAGACCCAGTACTTC. Residues: CASSMFRGSQETQYF.

This rearrangement joins TRBV7-3 to TRBJ2-1, with D possibly matching TRBD1 (6 bases). V shed 3 bases and J shed 8 bases, with 23 bases lying between them. This CDR3 comprises 17 residues. Germline V gene sequence: CDR1 SGHTA, CDR2 FQGTGA. The CDR3 reads CASSFGFRTDSEDEQFF. In DNA form, the CDR3 reads TGTGCCAGCAGCTTTGGCTTTAGGACAGACTCTGAGGATGAGCAGTTCTTC.

The chain links TRBV7-6 to TRBJ2-7; D possibly corresponds to TRBD2 (5 bases). Germline assignment: CDR1 SGHVS and CDR2 FNYEAQ. This CDR3 has 16 residues. Trimming pared 2 bases from V and 0 bases from J, leaving 14 bases between. CDR3 loop: CASSLTLGRSSYEQYF. Here the CDR3 DNA reads TGTGCCAGCAGCTTAACTCTAGGGAGAAGCTCCTACGAGCAGTACTTC.

In its sample, this clone was seen a few times. The genes are TRBV2 and TRBJ1-2; D not certain. CDR1 SNHLY and CDR2 FYNNEI come from the germline V gene. The CDR3 has 14 amino acids. With 7 bases removed from V and 5 bases from J, the gap between germline ends came to 17 bases. The CDR3 loop reads CASTPGGVQYGYTF. DNA for the CDR3: TGTGCCAGCACCCCGGGAGGAGTTCAATATGGCTACACCTTC. Drawing the rest from reference TRBV2 and TRBJ1-2, the complete variable domain is EPEVTQTPSHQVTQMGQEVILRCVPISNHLYFYWYRQILGQKVEFLVSFYNNEISEKSEIFDDQFSVERPDGSNFTLKIRSTKLEDSAMYFCASTPGGVQYGYTFGSGTRLTVV.

This clone has only a few counts. The chain is built from TRBV4-1 and TRBJ1-6, with D perhaps matching TRBD1 (5 bases). Between the trimmed V and J ends, which lost 0 bases and 13 bases, there was a span of 22 bases. Germline CDR1 is MGHRA and CDR2 is YSYEKL. The CDR3 has 17 amino acids. The CDR3 nucleotides read TGCGCCAGCAGCCAAGATTCGGGGGAAAGAAGGGCAATGCCCCTCCACTTT. The encoded protein is CASSQDSGERRAMPLHF.